The clone carrying this T cell receptor (beta chain) was seen at least ten times. Amplification yielded TCR beta CDR3 regions, with RNA transcripts as the source. First-round RT-PCR of the TCR CDR3 relied on the HTBI primer set. Via MiXCR, TCRdb re-called the multiplex PCR reads, giving one row per CDR3 protein. The table shows hundreds of thousands of distinct CDR3 sequences, with 15% to 18% occurring only once. The CDR3 runs 13 residues. The V and J ends lost 6 bases and 2 bases respectively, with 10 bases between them. Per the germline V gene, CDR1 is MNHEY and CDR2 is SVGEGT. This specimen belongs to a study of T cells in Graves' hyperthyroidism and ophthalmopathy.

This sequence joins TRBV6-2 or TRBV6-3 and TRBJ2-5; D might be TRBD2 (5 bases). This clonotype was obtained from a woman between 18 and 29 years old with Graves' hyperthyroidism that later progressed to Graves' ophthalmopathy. Specimen: blood. The CDR3 is CASSYGRQETQYF. The CDR3, as DNA: TGTGCCAGCAGCTATGGGAGACAAGAGACCCAGTACTTC.